The 13 T cell receptor beta chains given below trace back to one sample, sequenced in a study of cytomegalovirus exposure and HLA in healthy donors. This PCR relied on a set of 60 Vbeta primers and 13 Jbeta primers. Only in-frame clones appear in the TCRdb table, and some are missing; sequencing was by immunoSEQ multiplex PCR. Of under 150,000 clones in the sample, 75% to 85% were seen once. The sample comprised PBMCs. Every receptor here comes from a woman in her thirties or forties in good health and CMV-seropositive.

The chain is built from TRBV9 and TRBJ2-7; 14 nucleotides line up with TRBD2. Germline CDR1 and CDR2: SGDLS and YYNGEE. Unmatched junction bases numbered 6, after V lost 3 bases and J lost 10 bases. CDR3 length: 14 amino acids. As DNA, the CDR3 is TGTGCCAGCAGCGGCGGGACTAGCGGGGGCCCTCAGTACTTC. This sequence encodes CASSGGTSGGPQYF.

V gene TRBV6-5 combines with J gene TRBJ1-1; TRBD1 is a possible D gene (6 bases). The CDR3 has 14 amino acids. Germline V gives CDR1 MNHEY, CDR2 SVGAGI. Trimming took 8 bases from V and 0 from J, leaving 13 bases between them. The CDR3 region has the DNA TGTGCCAGCCGCAGGGACAACATGAACACTGAAGCTTTCTTT. Amino acid sequence: CASRRDNMNTEAFF.

The J gene is TRBJ2-4, the V gene TRBV27; D is undetermined. Deletions cut 0 bases from V and 9 bases from J, with 9 bases between. The CDR3 runs 13 residues. Per the germline V gene, CDR1 is MNHEY and CDR2 is SMNVEV (reference sequence). CDR3 coding DNA: TGTGCCAGCAGTTTATCCCTATTTGCCATTCAGTACTTC. Translating gives CASSLSLFAIQYF.

The gene calls are TRBV19 and TRBJ2-1, with TRBD2 identical over 9 bases. Trimming at V came to 7 bases and at J to 6 bases, leaving 16 bases not matched to a gene. The length of the CDR3 is 17 residues. Germline assignment: CDR1 LNHDA and CDR2 SQIVND (reference sequence). CDR3 region: CASTLPPRAGGPNEQFF. As DNA, the CDR3 is TGTGCCAGTACCCTCCCCCCCAGGGCGGGAGGGCCCAATGAGCAGTTCTTC.

The rearrangement joins TRBV9 to TRBJ1-1, with 8 bases aligning to TRBD1. Trimming cost V 4 bases and J 0 bases; bases outside gene matches: 11. The V gene's germline CDR1 is SGDLS and CDR2 YYNGEE. The CDR3 spans 17 residues. The CDR3 spells CASSPEGQETMNTEAFF. Written as DNA, the CDR3 is TGTGCCAGCAGCCCGGAGGGACAGGAGACCATGAACACTGAAGCTTTCTTT.

A word on this clone: The same CDR3 arises from other DNA sequences in this sample as well. The V gene is TRBV15, the J gene TRBJ2-4; 7 nucleotides match TRBD1. The V gene end was trimmed by 2 bases and the J gene end by 4 bases; junction bases not matched to a gene: 8. Germline CDR1 and CDR2: LNHNV and YYDKDF (reference sequence). The CDR3 spans 16 residues. The CDR3 sequence: CATSRPTGVSKNIQYF. Here the CDR3 DNA reads TGTGCCACCAGCAGACCAACAGGGGTCTCAAAAAACATTCAGTACTTC.

In its sample, this clone was seen a few times. V usage is TRBV7-3 and J usage is TRBJ2-1, with 8 bases that match TRBD2. The CDR3 totals 15 residues. V trimming: 5 bases; J trimming: 3 bases; junction bases outside the gene matches: 6. Germline V gene sequence: CDR1 SGHTA, CDR2 FQGTGA. In nucleotides, the CDR3 is TGTGCCAGCAGCCGAACCGGGACTAGCTACAATGAGCAGTTCTTC. This sequence encodes CASSRTGTSYNEQFF. Drawing the rest from reference TRBV7-3 and TRBJ2-1, the complete variable domain is GAGVSQTPSNKVTEKGKYVELRCDPISGHTALYWYRQSLGQGPEFLIYFQGTGAADDSGLPNDRFFAVRPEGSVSTLKIQRTERGDSAVYLCASSRTGTSYNEQFFGPGTRLTVL.

The chain uses TRBV11-2 and TRBJ2-4, with a weak D call TRBD1 (6 bases). The CDR3 sequence is 13 residues long. Germline CDR1 and CDR2: SGHAT and FQNNGV. V lost 5 bases to trimming and J lost 9 bases, with 14 bases between them. As DNA, the CDR3 is TGTGCCAGCAGCCCATACAGGGCTGGCATTCAGTACTTC. Translated: CASSPYRAGIQYF.

The chain is built from TRBV19 and TRBJ2-3; 12 bases line up with TRBD2. The V segment lost 3 bases and the J segment 3 bases; nucleotides outside the gene matches: 4. CDR3 length: 16 residues. Germline CDR1 is LNHDA and CDR2 is SQIVND (reference sequence). The chain's CDR3 is CASSIRTSGDTDTQYF. CDR3 DNA sequence: TGTGCCAGTAGTATTAGGACTAGCGGGGATACAGATACGCAGTATTTT.

The sample holds one count of this clone. The rearrangement links TRBV15 to TRBJ1-5; the D is unclear. CDR1 LNHNV and CDR2 YYDKDF come from the germline V gene (reference sequence). V shed 0 bases and J shed 0 bases, with 12 bases lying between them. The length of the CDR3 is 17 residues. The CDR3 DNA reads TGTGCCACCAGCAGAGAATTGCCATACAATAGCAATCAGCCCCAGCATTTT. It codes for CATSRELPYNSNQPQHF.

This sequence joins TRBV9 and TRBJ2-1; D might be TRBD2 (6 bases). From germline, CDR1 is SGDLS and CDR2 YYNGEE. The CDR3 consists of 17 residues. V was cut by 6 bases and J by 2 bases, with 21 bases left in between. This chain's CDR3 is CASTPTLGGGPYNEQFF. DNA of the CDR3: TGTGCCAGCACCCCCACCTTGGGGGGAGGACCCTACAATGAGCAGTTCTTC.

This chain uses TRBV27 with TRBJ2-3; TRBD1 matches 10 bases. V trimming: 5 bases; J trimming: 1 base; junction bases outside the gene matches: 6. Germline V gene data show CDR1 as MNHEY and CDR2 as SMNVEV (reference sequence). This CDR3 has 16 amino acids. The CDR3 spells CASSMTGGGGTDTQYF. DNA for the CDR3: TGTGCCAGCAGTATGACAGGGGGCGGTGGCACAGATACGCAGTATTTT.

CDR3 bases: TGCGCCAGCAGCTACGGGGGACAGGGCACAGATACGCAGTATTTT. It translates to CASSYGGQGTDTQYF. The chain has TRBV5-1 and TRBJ2-3, with 8 nucleotides matching TRBD1. The germline V gene has CDR1 SGHRS and CDR2 YFSETQ. This CDR3 has 15 residues. The V and J ends lost 3 bases and 1 base, in that order; junction bases with no gene match: 4.